Shown below are 30 T cell receptor beta chains from a single sample sequenced in a study of CD8+ T cells in alopecia areata. After isolation, RNA underwent reverse transcription to generate cDNA as the sequencing template. Method: immunoSEQ multiplex PCR; TCRdb's copy keeps in-frame clones and lacks some. This table has 150,000 to 200,000 clones, under 80% appearing once. Treatment given: oral pan-JAK inhibitor, 5-10 mg twice daily. Sequencing was performed on CD4+ T cells sorted from blood, taken around week 50, from a patient treated with tofacitinib. The source of these receptors is a human donor with alopecia areata.

The chain recombines TRBV27 with TRBJ1-6; possibly TRBD1 for D (6 bases). Trimming stripped 0 bases from V and 14 bases from J, with 11 bases between. The CDR3 extends over 13 amino acids. Germline V gives CDR1 MNHEY, CDR2 SMNVEV (reference sequence). CDR3 bases: TGTGCCAGCAGTTTATCCGCAGGGGTCACCCTCCACTTT. This codes for CASSLSAGVTLHF.

With regard to this clone: Other DNA variants within this sample encode the same CDR3. The V gene is TRBV5-1, the J gene TRBJ2-7; 7 positions agree with TRBD1. CDR3 length: 14 residues. Germline CDR1 SGHRS, CDR2 YFSETQ. The trim removed 4 bases at V and 0 bases at J, leaving 4 bases unmatched. The CDR3 DNA is TGCGCCAGCAGCCCCGGGACAGTCTCCTACGAGCAGTACTTC. It specifies CASSPGTVSYEQYF.

Written as DNA, the CDR3 is TGTGCCTGGACTAGAAGGGGCCTTAACTATGGCTACACCTTC. This gives the protein CAWTRRGLNYGYTF. This chain joins TRBV30 and TRBJ1-2; D possibly corresponds to TRBD1 (5 bases). Germline CDR1 reads GTSNPN; CDR2 reads SVGIG (reference sequence). This CDR3 has 14 residues. Trimming shortened V by 4 bases and J by 1 base, and 13 bases separated the two germline ends. The full variable domain, in which reference TRBV30 and TRBJ1-2 provide the parts outside the CDR3, is SQTIHQWPATLVQPVGSPLSLECTVEGTSNPNLYWYRQAAGRGLQLLFYSVGIGQISSEVPQNLSASRPQDRQFILSSKKLLLSDSGFYLCAWTRRGLNYGYTFGSGTRLTVV.

This clone was seen a handful of times. The chain carries TRBV10-3 and TRBJ2-3; D may be TRBD2 (5 bases). This CDR3 region has 16 residues. The V and J ends lost 10 bases and 2 bases respectively, with 22 bases between them. Per germline, CDR1 ENHRY and CDR2 SYGVKD. CDR3 DNA sequence: TGTGCCACCGGACCGGGATCCGGAGCCCTCACAGATACGCAGTATTTT. Translating it yields CATGPGSGALTDTQYF.

CDR3 sequence: CASSQAGYEQYF. Here the CDR3 DNA reads TGTGCCAGCAGTCAAGCTGGGTACGAGCAGTACTTC. The chain combines TRBV6-6 with TRBJ2-7; unclear D gene. This CDR3 contains 12 residues. V lost 5 bases to trimming and J lost 4 bases, with 9 bases between them. Germline V gene data show CDR1 as MNHNY and CDR2 as SVGAGI (reference sequence).

The chain carries TRBV10-3 and TRBJ1-2; no firm D call. V lost 0 bases, J lost 1 base, and 9 bases lay in between. Germline CDR1 and CDR2: ENHRY and SYGVKD. The CDR3 is 15 amino acids. CDR3 residues: CAISESTRVNYGYTF. CDR3 nucleotide sequence: TGTGCCATCAGTGAGTCGACCAGAGTTAACTATGGCTACACCTTC.

The table lists this clone with a few counts. This chain connects TRBV29-1 to TRBJ2-1; D is ambiguous. Germline V gene data show CDR1 as SQVTM and CDR2 as ANQGSEA. This CDR3 spans 15 amino acids. V shed 0 bases and J shed 7 bases, with 16 bases lying between them. CDR3 nucleotide sequence: TGCAGCGTTGAAGACGTTACCTCGATGGGGAATGAGCAGTTCTTC. Its translation: CSVEDVTSMGNEQFF.

The chain carries TRBV30 and TRBJ2-1, with TRBD1 matching over 11 bases. CDR3 length: 17 residues. Germline-derived CDR1 and CDR2 are GTSNPN and SVGIG (reference sequence). Losses at the gene ends were 2 bases for V and 4 bases for J; bases not matched to a gene: 10. The chain's CDR3 is CAWSPGRTGGLYNEQFF. DNA of the CDR3: TGTGCCTGGAGTCCAGGTCGGACAGGGGGCTTATACAATGAGCAGTTCTTC.

The chain has TRBV30 and TRBJ2-6; no firm D call. Germline CDR1 is GTSNPN and CDR2 is SVGIG (reference sequence). Trimming shortened V by 0 bases and J by 1 base, and 10 bases separated the two germline ends. The CDR3 extends over 16 amino acids. CDR3 sequence (DNA): TGTGCCTGGAGTGTACTCGTGTCTTCTGGGGCCAACGTCCTGACTTTC. Protein sequence: CAWSVLVSSGANVLTF.

This rearrangement joins TRBV30 to TRBJ2-5; 10 bases match TRBD2. The junction had 11 bases not matched to a gene; V was cut back by 6 bases and J by 7 bases. CDR3 length equals 14 residues. Germline CDR1 GTSNPN, CDR2 SVGIG (reference sequence). The CDR3, as DNA: TGTGCCTGCGGATCTAGCGGGGGAAGGGGGACCCAGTACTTC. It yields the protein CACGSSGGRGTQYF.

The count of this clone is one. This chain uses TRBV7-2 with TRBJ2-1; D remains unclear. Per germline, CDR1 SGHTA and CDR2 FQGNSA. The V end lost 1 base, the J end lost 10 bases, and 14 bases lay between the germline ends. The CDR3 has 14 amino acids. The chain's CDR3 is CASSLGSGRSEQFF. CDR3 bases: TGTGCCAGCAGCTTAGGATCCGGGCGGAGCGAGCAGTTCTTC.

This sequence joins TRBV15 and TRBJ2-1, with D unclear. Trimming pared 5 bases from V and 5 bases from J, leaving 7 bases between. CDR1 LNHNV and CDR2 YYDKDF come from the germline V gene (reference sequence). This CDR3 contains 12 residues. This CDR3 reads CATSGWDNEQFF. CDR3 sequence (DNA): TGTGCCACCAGCGGCTGGGACAATGAGCAGTTCTTC.

V gene TRBV6-5 combines with J gene TRBJ1-1, with D perhaps matching TRBD1 (6 bases). V was trimmed by 5 bases and J by 12 bases, leaving 16 bases between them. The CDR3 sequence is 12 residues long. Germline V gives CDR1 MNHEY, CDR2 SVGAGI. This chain's CDR3 is CASSNRAGATFF. The CDR3, as DNA: TGTGCCAGCAGTAACAGGGCTGGGGCAACTTTCTTT.

This clone was seen a few times. The chain has TRBV9 and TRBJ1-2, with D tentatively TRBD1 (6 bases). V lost 0 bases to trimming and J lost 8 bases, with 14 bases between them. This CDR3 comprises 14 residues. CDR1 and CDR2 from the germline V gene are SGDLS and YYNGEE. In DNA form, the CDR3 reads TGTGCCAGCAGCGTAGCAGCACAGGGTAGCGGCTACACCTTC. Its protein is CASSVAAQGSGYTF.

This chain joins TRBV5-6 and TRBJ2-2; D perhaps matches TRBD1 (6 bases). With 1 base removed from V and 10 bases from J, the gap between germline ends came to 14 bases. CDR1 and CDR2 (germline): SGHDT, YYEEEE. The CDR3 extends over 14 amino acids. The DNA of the CDR3 is TGTGCCAGCAGCTTGTCCAGGGGTCCCTTGGAGCTGTTTTTT. Its translation is CASSLSRGPLELFF.

The chain is built from TRBV5-1 and TRBJ2-7, with TRBD1 matching 7 bases. Per the germline V gene, CDR1 is SGHRS and CDR2 is YFSETQ. The length of the CDR3 is 13 residues. Trimming took 4 bases from V and 1 from J; bases not matched to a gene: 2. CDR3 in DNA: TGCGCCAGCAGCATGGGACAGTCCTACGAGCAGTACTTC. Amino acids: CASSMGQSYEQYF.

The chain uses TRBV7-2 and TRBJ2-1, with D unclear. The CDR3 sequence is 15 residues long. Per the germline V gene, CDR1 is SGHTA and CDR2 is FQGNSA. The V end was cut by 5 bases, the J end by 5 bases, with 16 bases between. In DNA form, the CDR3 reads TGTGCCAGCAGCACGCTCGGCCGGAGAAACAATGAGCAGTTCTTC. It codes for CASSTLGRRNNEQFF.

This clone was picked up one time. This chain uses TRBV30 with TRBJ1-5; D gene ambiguous. Trimming stripped 4 bases from V and 3 bases from J, with 13 bases between. The CDR3 covers 14 residues. Germline V gives CDR1 GTSNPN, CDR2 SVGIG (reference sequence). The CDR3 protein is CAWNTRGFNQPQHF. CDR3 coding DNA: TGTGCCTGGAATACCCGAGGCTTCAATCAGCCCCAGCATTTT.

As DNA, the CDR3 is TGCGCCAGCAGCTGGGGGAACACCGGGAACACCGGGGAGCTGTTTTTT. The encoded protein is CASSWGNTGNTGELFF. The chain has TRBV5-1 and TRBJ2-2; D tentatively reads TRBD1 or TRBD2 (5 bases each). This CDR3 spans 16 amino acids. Trimming took 3 bases from V and 1 from J, leaving 13 bases between them. Germline CDR1 and CDR2: SGHRS and YFSETQ.

There are a few counts of this clone. The chain is built from TRBV29-1 and TRBJ2-7; tentative D call: TRBD1 (5 bases). V lost 5 bases, J lost 2 bases, and 13 bases lay in between. Per germline, CDR1 SQVTM and CDR2 ANQGSEA. The CDR3 spans 13 residues. Here the CDR3 DNA reads TGCAGCGTTAGGGGCAGGGCCACCTACGAGCAGTACTTC. This gives the protein CSVRGRATYEQYF.

The rearrangement uses TRBV29-1 and TRBJ1-4; 9 positions agree with TRBD1. The CDR3 totals 15 residues. CDR1 and CDR2 from the germline V gene are SQVTM and ANQGSEA. V trimming: 4 bases; J trimming: 7 bases; junction bases outside the gene matches: 10. CDR3 DNA: TGCAGCGTTGGGGGATGGGACAGGGAGAGTGAAAAACTGTTTTTT. Its translation is CSVGGWDRESEKLFF.

The rearrangement links TRBV29-1 to TRBJ2-3; D is possibly TRBD2 (6 bases). Germline-derived CDR1 and CDR2 are SQVTM and ANQGSEA. V lost 5 bases and J lost 2, with 11 bases in between. The CDR3 consists of 13 residues. CDR3 sequence reads: CSVRGSLTDTQYF. CDR3 nucleotides: TGCAGCGTTCGGGGGTCCCTCACAGATACGCAGTATTTT.

J is TRBJ2-3 and V is TRBV7-2; D unresolved. This CDR3 region has 13 residues. Germline CDR1 SGHTA, CDR2 FQGNSA. Trimming removed 3 bases at V and 5 bases at J, with 9 bases between. Written as DNA, the CDR3 is TGTGCCAGCAGCTTGCAGATTGAAGATACGCAGTATTTT. Translated, it gives CASSLQIEDTQYF. Variable domain in full (rest from reference TRBV7-2 and TRBJ2-3): GAGVSQSPSNKVTEKGKDVELRCDPISGHTALYWYRQSLGQGLEFLIYFQGNSAPDKSGLPSDRFSAERTGGSVSTLTIQRTQQEDSAVYLCASSLQIEDTQYFGPGTRLTVL.

V is TRBV6-5 and J is TRBJ1-6, with no clear D. CDR1 is MNHEY, CDR2 SVGAGI, per germline. Trimming took off 6 bases at V and 5 bases at J, with 11 bases between the two ends. This CDR3 has 14 residues. The CDR3 reads CASRPGRNNSPLHF. The CDR3 coding sequence is TGTGCCAGCAGACCCGGGCGTAATAATTCACCCCTCCACTTT.

V is TRBV6-6 and J is TRBJ2-7; 8 bases are a match to TRBD1. The germline CDR1 and CDR2 sequences are MNHNY and SVGAGI (reference sequence). The CDR3 totals 13 residues. V shed 6 bases and J 5 bases; nucleotides not matched to a gene: 6. CDR3 nucleotides: TGTGCCAGCAGAGTCAGGGGGCGGGACGAGCAGTACTTC. As protein: CASRVRGRDEQYF.

This clone was counted once. The chain uses TRBV4-3 and TRBJ2-1; no reliable D call. Trimming took off 0 bases at V and 4 bases at J, with 13 bases between the two ends. Per germline, CDR1 LGHNA and CDR2 YSLEER. CDR3 length: 16 residues. The CDR3 sequence is CASSQDWTATYNEQFF. CDR3 nucleotide sequence: TGCGCCAGCAGCCAAGATTGGACGGCTACATACAATGAGCAGTTCTTC.

The chain couples TRBV30 to TRBJ2-4; D possibly corresponds to TRBD1 (5 bases). From germline, CDR1 is GTSNPN and CDR2 SVGIG (reference sequence). The V end was cut by 0 bases, the J end by 11 bases, with 23 bases between. The CDR3 covers 16 residues. The CDR3 bases are TGTGCCTGGAGTGTAAAGCCCCTGGGGCAGGGTGCTTTTCAGTACTTC. Translation gives CAWSVKPLGQGAFQYF.

This sequence joins TRBV7-7 and TRBJ2-1, with a tentative D call TRBD2 (6 bases). V lost 5 bases, J lost 2 bases, and 16 bases lay in between. The CDR3 has 16 amino acids. Germline-derived CDR1 and CDR2 are SSHAT and FNYEAQ (reference sequence). The DNA of the CDR3 is TGTGCCAGCAGCCTAACCGGGACTCCTCCCTACAATGAGCAGTTCTTC. Amino acid sequence: CASSLTGTPPYNEQFF.

There are a few counts of this clone. The gene calls are TRBV23-1 and TRBJ1-3; D gene unclear. TRBV23-1 is sorted into the ORF group, with uncertain function. The ends were cut back, 11 bases at V and 5 bases at J, with 37 bases in the middle. This CDR3 contains 20 residues. The CDR3 DNA follows: TGCGCCCACAGCAGTCAGAGGGTGTGGGTAACAGAGTTGTTGCGAAACACCATATATTTT. This gives the protein CAHSSQRVWVTELLRNTIYF.

The J gene is TRBJ1-1, the V gene TRBV30; D remains ambiguous. The CDR3 sequence is 12 residues long. Trimming removed 1 base from V and 1 base from J, with 4 bases in between. The germline V gene encodes CDR1 GTSNPN and CDR2 SVGIG (reference sequence). DNA of the CDR3: TGTGCCTGGAGTGACGGGAACACTGAAGCTTTCTTT. It translates to CAWSDGNTEAFF. The full variable domain, with the rest looked up from reference TRBV30 and TRBJ1-1, is SQTIHQWPATLVQPVGSPLSLECTVEGTSNPNLYWYRQAAGRGLQLLFYSVGIGQISSEVPQNLSASRPQDRQFILSSKKLLLSDSGFYLCAWSDGNTEAFFGQGTRLTVV.